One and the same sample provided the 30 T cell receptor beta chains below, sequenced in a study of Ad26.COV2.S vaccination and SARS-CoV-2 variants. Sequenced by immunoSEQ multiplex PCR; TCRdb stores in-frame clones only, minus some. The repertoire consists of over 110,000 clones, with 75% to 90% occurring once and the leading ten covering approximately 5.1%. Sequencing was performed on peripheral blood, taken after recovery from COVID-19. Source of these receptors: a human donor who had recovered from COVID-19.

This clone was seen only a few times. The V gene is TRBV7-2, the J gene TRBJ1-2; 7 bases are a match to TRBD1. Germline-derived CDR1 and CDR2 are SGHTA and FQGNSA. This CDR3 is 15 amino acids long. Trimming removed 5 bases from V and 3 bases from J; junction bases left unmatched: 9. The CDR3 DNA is TGTGCCAGCAGCACCCGGACAGGAGCCCACTATGGCTACACCTTC. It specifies CASSTRTGAHYGYTF.

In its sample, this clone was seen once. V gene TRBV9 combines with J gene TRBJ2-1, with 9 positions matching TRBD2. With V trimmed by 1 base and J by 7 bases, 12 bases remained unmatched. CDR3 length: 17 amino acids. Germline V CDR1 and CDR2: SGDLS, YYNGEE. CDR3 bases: TGTGCCAGCAGCGTACTCGCTGGCGGGGGGGCCAGTAATGAGCAGTTCTTC. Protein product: CASSVLAGGGASNEQFF.

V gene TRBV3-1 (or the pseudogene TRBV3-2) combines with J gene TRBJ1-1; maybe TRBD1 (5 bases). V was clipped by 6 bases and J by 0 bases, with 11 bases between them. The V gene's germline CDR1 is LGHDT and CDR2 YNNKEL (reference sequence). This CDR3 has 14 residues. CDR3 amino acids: CASSRQSMNTEAFF. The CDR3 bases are TGTGCCAGCAGTCGACAGTCCATGAACACTGAAGCTTTCTTT.

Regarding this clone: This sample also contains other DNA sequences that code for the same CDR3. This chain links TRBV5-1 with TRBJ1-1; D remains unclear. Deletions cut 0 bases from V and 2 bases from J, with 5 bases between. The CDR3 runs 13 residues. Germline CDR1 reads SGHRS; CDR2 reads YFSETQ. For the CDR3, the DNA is TGCGCCAGCAGCTTGGGGGGTAACACTGAAGCTTTCTTT. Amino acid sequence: CASSLGGNTEAFF.

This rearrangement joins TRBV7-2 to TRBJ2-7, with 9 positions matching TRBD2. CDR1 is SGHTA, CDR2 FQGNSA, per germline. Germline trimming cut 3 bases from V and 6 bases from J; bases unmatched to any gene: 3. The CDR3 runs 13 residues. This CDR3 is CASSFAGGPEQYF. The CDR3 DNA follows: TGTGCCAGCAGCTTTGCGGGGGGGCCCGAGCAGTACTTC.

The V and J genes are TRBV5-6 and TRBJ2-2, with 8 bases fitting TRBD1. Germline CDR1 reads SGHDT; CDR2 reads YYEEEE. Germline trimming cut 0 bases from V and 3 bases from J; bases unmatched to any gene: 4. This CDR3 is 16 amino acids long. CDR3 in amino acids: CASSLGGQEHTGELFF. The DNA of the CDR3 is TGTGCCAGCAGCTTGGGGGGACAGGAACACACCGGGGAGCTGTTTTTT.

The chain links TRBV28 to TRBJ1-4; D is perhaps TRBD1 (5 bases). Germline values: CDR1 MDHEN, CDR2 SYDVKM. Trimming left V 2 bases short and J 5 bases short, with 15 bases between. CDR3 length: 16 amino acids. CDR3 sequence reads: CASSLDGAVLNEKLFF. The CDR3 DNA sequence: TGTGCCAGCAGTTTAGACGGGGCTGTGCTAAATGAAAAACTGTTTTTT.

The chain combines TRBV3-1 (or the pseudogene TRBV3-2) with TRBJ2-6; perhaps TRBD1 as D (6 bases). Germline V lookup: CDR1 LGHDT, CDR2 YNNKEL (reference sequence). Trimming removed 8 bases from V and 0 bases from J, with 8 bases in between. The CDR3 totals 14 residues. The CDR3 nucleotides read TGTGCCAGCGGACAGAACTCTGGGGCCAACGTCCTGACTTTC. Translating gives CASGQNSGANVLTF.

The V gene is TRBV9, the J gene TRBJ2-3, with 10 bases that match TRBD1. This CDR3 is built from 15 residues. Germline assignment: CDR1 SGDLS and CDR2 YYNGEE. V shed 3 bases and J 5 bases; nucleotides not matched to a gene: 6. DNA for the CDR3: TGTGCCAGCAGCGCCGACAGGGGGCGCCTAGATACGCAGTATTTT. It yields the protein CASSADRGRLDTQYF.

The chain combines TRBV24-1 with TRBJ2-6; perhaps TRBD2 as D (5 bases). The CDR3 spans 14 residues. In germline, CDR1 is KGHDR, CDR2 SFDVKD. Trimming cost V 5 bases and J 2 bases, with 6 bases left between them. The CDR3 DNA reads TGTGCCACCAGTGCCGGGGCTGGGGCCAACGTCCTGACTTTC. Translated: CATSAGAGANVLTF.

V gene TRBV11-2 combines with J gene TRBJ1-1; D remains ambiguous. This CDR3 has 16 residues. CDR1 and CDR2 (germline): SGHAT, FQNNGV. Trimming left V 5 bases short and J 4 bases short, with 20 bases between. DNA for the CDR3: TGTGCCAGCAGCCCACACGTCGGGGTATTCGGCACTGAAGCTTTCTTT. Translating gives CASSPHVGVFGTEAFF. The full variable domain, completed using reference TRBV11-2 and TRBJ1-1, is EAGVAQSPRYKIIEKRQSVAFWCNPISGHATLYWYQQILGQGPKLLIQFQNNGVVDDSQLPKDRFSAERLKGVDSTLKIQPAKLEDSAVYLCASSPHVGVFGTEAFFGQGTRLTVV.

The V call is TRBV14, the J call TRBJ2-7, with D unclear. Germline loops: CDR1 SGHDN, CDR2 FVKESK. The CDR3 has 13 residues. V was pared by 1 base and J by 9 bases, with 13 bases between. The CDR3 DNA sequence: TGTGCCAGCAGCCAAGCGTCAGCCCGAGGGCAGTACTTC. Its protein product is CASSQASARGQYF.

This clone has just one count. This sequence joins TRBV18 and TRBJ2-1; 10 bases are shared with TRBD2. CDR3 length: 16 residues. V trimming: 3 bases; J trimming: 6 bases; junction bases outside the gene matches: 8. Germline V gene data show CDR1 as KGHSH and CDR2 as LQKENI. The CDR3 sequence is CASSPPQRGGINEQFF. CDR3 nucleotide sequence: TGTGCCAGCTCACCTCCCCAGCGGGGGGGAATCAATGAGCAGTTCTTC.

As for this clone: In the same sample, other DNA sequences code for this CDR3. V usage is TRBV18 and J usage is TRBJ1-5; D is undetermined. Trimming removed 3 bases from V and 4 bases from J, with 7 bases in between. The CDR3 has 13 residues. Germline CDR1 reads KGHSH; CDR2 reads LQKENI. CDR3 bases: TGTGCCAGCTCACCTGACCGAAATCAGCCCCAGCATTTT. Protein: CASSPDRNQPQHF.

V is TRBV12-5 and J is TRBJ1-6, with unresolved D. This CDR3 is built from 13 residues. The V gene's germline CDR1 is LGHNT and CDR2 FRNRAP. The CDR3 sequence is CAPVSWNNSPLHF. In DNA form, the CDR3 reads TGTGCCCCCGTTTCGTGGAATAATTCACCCCTCCACTTT.

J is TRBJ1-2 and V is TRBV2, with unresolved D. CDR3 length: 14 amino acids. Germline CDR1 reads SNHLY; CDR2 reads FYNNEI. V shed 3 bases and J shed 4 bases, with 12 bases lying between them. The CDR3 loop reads CASSENSVSYGYTF. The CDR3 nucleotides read TGTGCCAGCAGTGAGAACAGCGTTAGCTATGGCTACACCTTC. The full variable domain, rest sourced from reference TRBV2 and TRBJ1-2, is EPEVTQTPSHQVTQMGQEVILRCVPISNHLYFYWYRQILGQKVEFLVSFYNNEISEKSEIFDDQFSVERPDGSNFTLKIRSTKLEDSAMYFCASSENSVSYGYTFGSGTRLTVV.

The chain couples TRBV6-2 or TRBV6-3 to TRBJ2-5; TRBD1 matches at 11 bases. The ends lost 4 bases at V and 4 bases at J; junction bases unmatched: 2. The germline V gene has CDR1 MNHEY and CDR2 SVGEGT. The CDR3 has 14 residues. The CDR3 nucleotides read TGTGCCAGCAGTTCGGGACAGGGGGGAGAGACCCAGTACTTC. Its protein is CASSSGQGGETQYF.

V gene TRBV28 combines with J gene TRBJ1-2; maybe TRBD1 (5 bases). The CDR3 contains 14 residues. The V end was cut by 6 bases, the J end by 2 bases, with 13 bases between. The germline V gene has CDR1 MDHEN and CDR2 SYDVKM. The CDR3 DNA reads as TGTGCCAGCAGCTCTCCGGGACGGAACTATGGCTACACCTTC. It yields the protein CASSSPGRNYGYTF.

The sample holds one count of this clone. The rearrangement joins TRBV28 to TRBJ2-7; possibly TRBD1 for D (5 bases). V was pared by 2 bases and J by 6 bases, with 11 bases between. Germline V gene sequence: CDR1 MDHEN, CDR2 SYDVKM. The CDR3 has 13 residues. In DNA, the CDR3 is TGTGCCAGCAGTTTAAGGGCAGGGATCGAGCAGTACTTC. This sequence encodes CASSLRAGIEQYF.

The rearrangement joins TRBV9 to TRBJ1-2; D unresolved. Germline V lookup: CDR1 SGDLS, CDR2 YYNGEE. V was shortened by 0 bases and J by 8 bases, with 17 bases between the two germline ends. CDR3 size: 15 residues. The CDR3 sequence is CASSVGGSGAIGYTF. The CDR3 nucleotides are TGTGCCAGCAGCGTAGGGGGTTCGGGTGCGATAGGCTACACCTTC.

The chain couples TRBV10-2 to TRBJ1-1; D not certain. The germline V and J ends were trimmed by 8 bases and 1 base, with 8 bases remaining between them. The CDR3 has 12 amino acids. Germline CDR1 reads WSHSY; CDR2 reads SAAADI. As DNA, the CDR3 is TGCGCCAGCGGAGTTAGGAACACTGAAGCTTTCTTT. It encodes CASGVRNTEAFF.

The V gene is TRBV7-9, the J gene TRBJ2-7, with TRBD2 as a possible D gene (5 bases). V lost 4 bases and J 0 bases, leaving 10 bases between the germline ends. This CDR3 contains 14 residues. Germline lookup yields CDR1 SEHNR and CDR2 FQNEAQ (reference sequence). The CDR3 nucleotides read TGTGCCAGCAGCTCGACTATGAGCTCCTACGAGCAGTACTTC. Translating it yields CASSSTMSSYEQYF. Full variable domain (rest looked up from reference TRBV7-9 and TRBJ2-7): DTGVSQNPRHKITKRGQNVTFRCDPISEHNRLYWYRQTLGQGPEFLTYFQNEAQLEKSRLLSDRFSAERPKGSFSTLEIQRTEQGDSAMYLCASSSTMSSYEQYFGPGTRLTVT.

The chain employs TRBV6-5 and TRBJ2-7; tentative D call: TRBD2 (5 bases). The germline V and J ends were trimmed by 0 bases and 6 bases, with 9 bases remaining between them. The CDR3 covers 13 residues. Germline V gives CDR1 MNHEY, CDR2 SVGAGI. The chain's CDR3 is CASSYSRGFEQYF. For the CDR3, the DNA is TGTGCCAGCAGTTACTCGCGAGGGTTCGAGCAGTACTTC.

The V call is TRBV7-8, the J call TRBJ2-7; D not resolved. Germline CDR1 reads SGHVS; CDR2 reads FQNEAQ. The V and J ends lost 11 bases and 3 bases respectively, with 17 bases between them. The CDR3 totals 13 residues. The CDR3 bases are TGTGCCGTCGGCGGACGCTTGAGCTACGAGCAGTACTTC. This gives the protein CAVGGRLSYEQYF.

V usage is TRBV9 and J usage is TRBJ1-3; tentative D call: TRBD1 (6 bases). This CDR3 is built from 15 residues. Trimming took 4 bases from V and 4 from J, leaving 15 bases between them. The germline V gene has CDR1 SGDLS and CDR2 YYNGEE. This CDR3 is CASSPRGRDGNTIYF. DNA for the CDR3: TGTGCCAGCAGCCCCAGGGGCAGGGACGGAAACACCATATATTTT.

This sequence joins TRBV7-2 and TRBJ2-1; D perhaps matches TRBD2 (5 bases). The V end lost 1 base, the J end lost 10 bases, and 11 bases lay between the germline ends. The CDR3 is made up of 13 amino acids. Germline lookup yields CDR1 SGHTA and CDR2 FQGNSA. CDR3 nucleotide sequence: TGTGCCAGCAGCTTAGGGCGGACTGGGGAGCAGTTCTTC. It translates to CASSLGRTGEQFF.

The CDR3 DNA sequence: TGTGCCAGCAGCTTAGCGGTGGGGCAGGTTCGCTCTGGGGCCAACGTCCTGACTTTC. Its translation is CASSLAVGQVRSGANVLTF. The gene calls are TRBV7-9 and TRBJ2-6; weak D call: TRBD1 (5 bases). CDR1 and CDR2 (germline): SEHNR, FQNEAQ (reference sequence). V was cut by 0 bases and J by 0 bases, with 15 bases left in between. There are 19 residues in the CDR3.

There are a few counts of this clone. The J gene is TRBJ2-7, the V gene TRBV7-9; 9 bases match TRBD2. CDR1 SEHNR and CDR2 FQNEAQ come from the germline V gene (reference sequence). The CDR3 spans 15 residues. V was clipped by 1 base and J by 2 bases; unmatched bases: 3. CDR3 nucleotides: TGTGCCAGCAGCTTAGGCCTAGCGGGAACCTACGAGCAGTACTTC. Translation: CASSLGLAGTYEQYF. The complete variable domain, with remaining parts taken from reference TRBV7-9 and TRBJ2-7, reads DTGVSQNPRHKITKRGQNVTFRCDPISEHNRLYWYRQTLGQGPEFLTYFQNEAQLEKSRLLSDRFSAERPKGSFSTLEIQRTEQGDSAMYLCASSLGLAGTYEQYFGPGTRLTVT.

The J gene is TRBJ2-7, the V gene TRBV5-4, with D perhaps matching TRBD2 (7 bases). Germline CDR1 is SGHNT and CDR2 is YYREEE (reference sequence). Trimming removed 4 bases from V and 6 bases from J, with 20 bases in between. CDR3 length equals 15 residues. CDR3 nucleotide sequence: TGTGCCAGCAGCCCGGAGGGGGGGCCGCCCTTCGAGCAGTACTTC. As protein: CASSPEGGPPFEQYF.

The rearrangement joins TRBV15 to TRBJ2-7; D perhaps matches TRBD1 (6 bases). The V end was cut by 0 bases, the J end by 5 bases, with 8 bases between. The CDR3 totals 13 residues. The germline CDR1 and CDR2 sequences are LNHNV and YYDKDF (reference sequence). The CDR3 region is CATSRDYRDEQYF. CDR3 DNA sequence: TGTGCCACCAGCAGAGACTACAGGGACGAGCAGTACTTC.